The source of this TCR beta chain is a study of cytomegalovirus exposure and HLA in healthy donors. Points from the study as a whole: One later analysis, an examination of the 120 validation repertoires, found that first-cohort TCR clusters tended to co-occur in them. The study flagged some 170 TCR beta chains as cytomegalovirus-associated.

About this clone: What it binds is unknown.

Profiling relied on immunoSEQ multiplex PCR, and the TCRdb table lists in-frame clones only, not all of them. The profile shows 130,000 or so clones, approximately 89% of them singletons. V shed 0 bases and J shed 7 bases, with 8 bases lying between them. Looked up from germline, CDR1 is SGHRS and CDR2 is YFSETQ. This CDR3 is built from 13 residues. V usage is TRBV5-1 and J usage is TRBJ1-5; D is possibly TRBD1 (5 bases). The sequence was collected from a woman between 18 and 29 years old in good health and CMV-seronegative. The sequenced material came from PBMCs. CDR3 sequence: CASSLGGTQPQHF. In DNA, the CDR3 is TGCGCCAGCAGCTTGGGGGGCACGCAGCCCCAGCATTTT. The whole variable domain, remainder taken from reference TRBV5-1 and TRBJ1-5, is KAGVTQTPRYLIKTRGQQVTLSCSPISGHRSVSWYQQTPGQGLQFLFEYFSETQRNKGNFPGRFSGRQFSNSRSEMNVSTLELGDSALYLCASSLGGTQPQHFGDGTRLSIL.